This T cell receptor beta chain was retrieved from a study of siplizumab effects on memory and regulatory T cells. This clone is a singleton in its sample. This CDR3 comprises 14 residues. V was shortened by 5 bases and J by 5 bases, with 13 bases between the two germline ends. Germline CDR1 and CDR2: ENHRY and SYGVKD. The assay was immunoSEQ multiplex PCR, and TCRdb's table has in-frame clones only and misses some. The data contain tens of thousands of clones, approximately 87% of them seen just once; the ten biggest clones take up more than 3.5%. The sample taken for sequencing was memory CD4+ T cells sorted from blood. The receptor was isolated from a human donor in good health. The chain recombines TRBV10-3 with TRBJ2-1, with D possibly being TRBD1 or TRBD2 (5 bases each). The CDR3 protein is CAISPGDRNNEQFF. CDR3 bases: TGTGCCATCAGTCCTGGGGACCGAAACAATGAGCAGTTCTTC.